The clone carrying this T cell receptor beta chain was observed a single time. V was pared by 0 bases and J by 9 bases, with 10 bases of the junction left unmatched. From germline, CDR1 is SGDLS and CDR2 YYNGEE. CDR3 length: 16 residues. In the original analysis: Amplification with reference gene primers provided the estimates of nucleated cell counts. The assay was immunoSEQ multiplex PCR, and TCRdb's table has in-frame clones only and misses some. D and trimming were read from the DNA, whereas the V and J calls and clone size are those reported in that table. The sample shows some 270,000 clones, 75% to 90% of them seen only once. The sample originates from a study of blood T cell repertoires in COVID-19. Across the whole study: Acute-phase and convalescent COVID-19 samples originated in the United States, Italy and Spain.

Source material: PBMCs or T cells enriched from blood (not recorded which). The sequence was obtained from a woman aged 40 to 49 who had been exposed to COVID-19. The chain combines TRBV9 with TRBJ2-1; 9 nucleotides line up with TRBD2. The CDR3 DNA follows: TGTGCCAGCAGCGTAGCGGGGCGGGGGGGCCGAAGTGAGCAGTTCTTC. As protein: CASSVAGRGGRSEQFF.